Included here is one T cell receptor beta chain sequence, with context. This specimen belongs to a study of T-cell reconstitution after alpha-beta-depleted transplantation in children. A TCRbeta library incorporating unique molecular identifiers was prepared. TCRdb independently ran MiXCR on the PCR reads; one entry per CDR3 protein. The data hold around 410,000 distinct CDR3 sequences, with approximately 10% observed a single time. Looked up from germline, CDR1 is MGHRA and CDR2 is YSYEKL. The CDR3 has 15 amino acids. The trim removed 1 base at V and 2 bases at J, leaving 4 bases unmatched. The source of this sequence is a human donor who donated a stem cell graft to a child with acute myeloid leukemia. The material sequenced was PBMCs from the stem cell graft donor, taken from the stem cell graft. V gene TRBV4-1 combines with J gene TRBJ2-7; TRBD1 aligns across 8 bases. The CDR3 DNA reads TGCGCCAGCAGCCAAGGGGCAGGGGGCCCCTACGAGCAGTACTTC. It encodes CASSQGAGGPYEQYF.